This T cell receptor (beta chain) originates from a study of blood T cells in healthy people across ages. Whole-study findings and limits: Unsorted PBMCs ruled out conclusive naive versus antigen-experienced comparison.

Sample-barcoded 5' priming and a J-beta primer mix drove a second PCR of roughly 6 to 12 cycles. From the 5' RACE reads, TCRdb called clonotypes with MiXCR, one entry per CDR3 protein. This table holds 540,000 or so distinct CDR3 sequences, around 24% found once. A note on this clonotype: The antigen is unknown.

CDR3 length equals 15 residues. The V segment lost 4 bases and the J segment 2 bases; nucleotides outside the gene matches: 5. From germline, CDR1 is MNHEY and CDR2 SMNVEV (reference sequence). These data also featured in a second study, about T cells of mothers and their children.

The clonotype was recovered from a boy younger than 18 in good health. This chain links TRBV27 with TRBJ2-1, with 7 bases lining up with TRBD1. The sample consisted of blood. CDR3 nucleotide sequence: TGTGCCAGCAGTTATCGGGACAGTACCTACAATGAGCAGTTCTTC. Translated: CASSYRDSTYNEQFF.